This T cell receptor beta chain was documented in a study of beta chain features in type 1 diabetes. Study observations and caveats: At VDJ recombination sites, type 1 diabetes patients had fewer insertions and more deleted nucleotides.

As regards this clone: Its specificity is unknown.

Expressed TCRB transcripts got sequenced, as all isolated RNA was reverse transcribed. Approximately 3.6 million reads were obtained on average from naive, central memory and regulatory T cell samples. The assay was immunoSEQ multiplex PCR, and TCRdb's table has in-frame clones only and misses some. The repertoire holds 350,000 to 400,000 clones, less than 15% seen once, with about 0.018% in the top ten. The V segment lost 3 bases and the J segment 6 bases; nucleotides outside the gene matches: 7. This CDR3 has 14 residues. Germline values: CDR1 MDHEN, CDR2 SYDVKM. The specimen sequenced was naive CD4+ T cells from blood. The sequence was collected from a woman aged 18-29 years in good health. This chain links TRBV28 with TRBJ1-2; TRBD1 agrees at 7 bases. For the CDR3, the DNA is TGTGCCAGCAGTTTTACGACAGGGCTAGATGGCTACACCTTC. This encodes CASSFTTGLDGYTF.